A single T cell receptor beta chain is shown here with its context. Clones were sequenced by immunoSEQ multiplex PCR, and TCRdb holds only the in-frame ones, with some missing. The sample carries around 350,000 clones, more than 75% recorded once. This entry is derived from a study of blood T cell repertoires in COVID-19. The J segment lost 5 bases and the V segment lost 1 base, leaving 7 bases of the junction unmatched. Germline V CDR1 and CDR2: MGHRA, YSYEKL. This CDR3 contains 16 residues. This chain joins TRBV4-1 and TRBJ2-1; 8 nucleotides agree with TRBD2. The receptor's source is a human donor in a cohort sampled during active COVID-19. Sequencing was done on a sample of peripheral blood. The CDR3 here is CASSQVARGAHNEQFF. The DNA for the CDR3 is TGCGCCAGCAGCCAAGTAGCGCGGGGGGCTCACAATGAGCAGTTCTTC.